This T cell receptor (beta chain) was identified during a study of blood T cell repertoires in COVID-19. By share, this clone ranks as medium-sized (0.01 to 0.1%). Generated by immunoSEQ multiplex PCR, the TCRdb table keeps only in-frame clones and is missing some. The sample has about 90,000 clones, around 81% seen once. The CDR3 is 14 residues long. Germline V CDR1 and CDR2: LNHDA, SQIVND (reference sequence). The V segment lost 4 bases and the J segment 0 bases; nucleotides outside the gene matches: 3. Sequencing input: peripheral blood. The sequence came from a man aged 50-59 years with acute or convalescent COVID-19. The chain couples TRBV19 to TRBJ2-7; 7 bases match TRBD2. CDR3 nucleotides: TGTGCCAGTAGTAGTAGGACTAGCTCCTACGAGCAGTACTTC. This encodes CASSSRTSSYEQYF. The full variable domain, its missing parts supplied by reference TRBV19 and TRBJ2-7, is DGGITQSPKYLFRKEGQNVTLSCEQNLNHDAMYWYRQDPGQGLRLIYYSQIVNDFQKGDIAEGYSVSREKKESFPLTVTSAQKNPTAFYLCASSSRTSSYEQYFGPGTRLTVT.